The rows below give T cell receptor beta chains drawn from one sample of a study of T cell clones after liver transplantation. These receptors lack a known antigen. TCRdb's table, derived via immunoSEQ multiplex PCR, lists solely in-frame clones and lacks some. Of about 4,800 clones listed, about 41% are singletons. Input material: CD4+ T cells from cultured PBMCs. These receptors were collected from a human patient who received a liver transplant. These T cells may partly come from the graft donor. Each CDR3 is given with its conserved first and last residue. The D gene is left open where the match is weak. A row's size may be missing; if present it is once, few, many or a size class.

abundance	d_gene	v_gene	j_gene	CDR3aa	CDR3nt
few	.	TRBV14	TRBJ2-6	CASSQGQGGLSGANVLTF	TGTGCCAGCAGCCAAGGGCAGGGGGGGCTCTCTGGGGCCAACGTCCTGACTTTC
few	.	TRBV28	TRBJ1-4	CASSFSATNEKLFF	TGTGCCAGCAGCTTCTCCGCAACTAATGAAAAACTGTTTTTT
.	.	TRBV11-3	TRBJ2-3	CASSLGGKDTQYF	TGTGCCAGCAGCTTGGGCGGGAAAGATACGCAGTATTTT
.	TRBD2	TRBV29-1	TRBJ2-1	CSVEDPSGRAGQFF	TGCAGCGTTGAAGATCCTAGCGGGAGGGCCGGGCAGTTCTTC
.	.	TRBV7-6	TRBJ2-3	CASSLQQGGITDTQYF	TGTGCCAGCAGCTTACAGCAAGGAGGGATCACAGATACGCAGTATTTT
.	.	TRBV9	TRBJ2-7	CASSVRPASQYEQYF	TGTGCCAGCAGCGTAAGGCCGGCCTCCCAGTACGAGCAGTACTTC
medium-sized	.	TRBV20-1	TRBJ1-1	CSAYPPLYFF	TGCAGTGCTTATCCCCCACTTTACTTCTTT
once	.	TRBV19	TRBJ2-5	CASKAGHQETQYF	TGTGCCAGTAAGGCGGGGCACCAAGAGACCCAGTACTTC
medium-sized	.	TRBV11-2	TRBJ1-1	CASSLDEYTEAFF	TGTGCCAGCAGCTTAGATGAATACACTGAAGCTTTCTTT
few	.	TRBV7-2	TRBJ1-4	CASSSRRFGGASEKLFF	TGTGCCAGCAGCTCCCGCCGTTTCGGGGGGGCTTCTGAAAAACTGTTTTTT
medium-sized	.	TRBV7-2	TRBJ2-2	CASSLAGVNTGELFF	TGTGCCAGCAGCTTAGCAGGGGTGAACACCGGGGAGCTGTTTTTT
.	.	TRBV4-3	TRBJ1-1	CASSQDLGELLTFF	TGCGCCAGCAGCCAAGATCTGGGGGAGTTATTAACTTTCTTT
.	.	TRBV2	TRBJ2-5	CASSEAGETQYF	TGTGCCAGCAGTGAAGCGGGGGAGACCCAGTACTTC
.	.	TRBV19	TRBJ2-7	CASSPPGRYEQYF	TGTGCCAGTAGCCCTCCAGGGCGTTACGAGCAGTACTTC
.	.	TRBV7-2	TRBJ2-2	CASSLGTGWTNTGELFF	TGTGCCAGCAGCTTGGGGACGGGGTGGACGAACACCGGGGAGCTGTTTTTT
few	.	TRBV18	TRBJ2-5	CASSPQETQYF	TGTGCCAGCTCACCACAAGAGACCCAGTACTTC
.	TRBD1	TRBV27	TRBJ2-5	CASSLGTGGGQYF	TGTGCCAGCAGTTTAGGCACAGGGGGCGGACAGTACTTC
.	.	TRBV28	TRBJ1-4	CASSLLFDEKLFF	TGTGCCAGCAGTTTGCTTTTCGATGAAAAACTGTTTTTT
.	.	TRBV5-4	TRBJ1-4	CASSFGGVGEKLFF	TGTGCCAGCAGCTTCGGGGGAGTGGGTGAAAAACTGTTTTTT
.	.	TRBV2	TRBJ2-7	CASSRGLSYEQYF	TGTGCCAGCAGTCGGGGCTTGTCCTACGAGCAGTACTTC
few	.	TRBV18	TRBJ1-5	CASSPFTAPQNQPQHF	TGTGCCAGCTCACCATTTACAGCCCCCCAGAATCAGCCCCAGCATTTT
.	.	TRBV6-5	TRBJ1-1	CASSPGPSNTEAFF	TGTGCCAGCAGCCCAGGGCCTTCGAACACTGAAGCTTTCTTT
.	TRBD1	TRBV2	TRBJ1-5	CASVFQGGSNQPQHF	TGTGCCAGCGTATTCCAGGGGGGAAGCAATCAGCCCCAGCATTTT
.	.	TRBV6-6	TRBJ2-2	CASSYEEGRPGELFF	TGTGCCAGCAGTTACGAGGAGGGAAGGCCCGGGGAGCTGTTTTTT
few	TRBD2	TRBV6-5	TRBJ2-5	CASSYGSGRGETQYF	TGTGCCAGCAGTTACGGTAGCGGGAGAGGTGAGACCCAGTACTTC